The 23 T cell receptor beta chains given below trace back to one sample, sequenced in a study of molecular identifiers for immune sequencing clone quantification. One entry per CDR3 protein results from TCRdb running MiXCR on the PCR reads. Of approximately 93,000 distinct CDR3 sequences listed, around 25% are singletons. Sequencing was performed on naive CD8+ T cells from blood, with Jurkat cell RNA spiked in. Subset given: FACS-sorted CD8+CD4-CCR7+CD45RA+ naive T cells. These TCRs come from a human donor in good health. Some libraries in this study had Jurkat cell RNA spiked in.

The CDR3 sequence: CASSVGVNAEAFF. Here the CDR3 DNA reads TGTGCCAGCAGCGTGGGGGTCAACGCTGAAGCTTTCTTT. This chain connects TRBV9 to TRBJ1-1; perhaps TRBD1 as D (5 bases). The CDR3 extends over 13 amino acids. Germline values: CDR1 SGDLS, CDR2 YYNGEE. V was shortened by 2 bases and J by 6 bases, with 11 bases between the two germline ends.

This clonotype was counted ten times or more. The chain recombines TRBV4-1 with TRBJ2-7; D is ambiguous. Germline values: CDR1 MGHRA, CDR2 YSYEKL. Deletions cut 1 base from V and 6 bases from J, with 13 bases between. The CDR3 runs 14 residues. DNA of the CDR3: TGCGCCAGCAGCCAAGCCCGTGGGGAAGTCGAGCAGTACTTC. It encodes CASSQARGEVEQYF.

This clonotype was seen ten or more times. The rearrangement joins TRBV5-1 to TRBJ2-7; 7 nucleotides match TRBD1. Looked up from germline, CDR1 is SGHRS and CDR2 is YFSETQ. Trimming at V came to 0 bases and at J to 4 bases, leaving 7 bases not matched to a gene. The CDR3 is 15 amino acids. The CDR3 protein is CASSLAEGARYEQYF. Written as DNA, the CDR3 is TGCGCCAGCAGCTTGGCCGAGGGGGCGAGATACGAGCAGTACTTC.

Ten or more counts support this clonotype. The genes are TRBV27 and TRBJ2-7, with 10 bases lining up with TRBD2. Unmatched junction bases numbered 8, after V lost 3 bases and J lost 6 bases. Per the germline V gene, CDR1 is MNHEY and CDR2 is SMNVEV (reference sequence). The CDR3 extends over 15 amino acids. CDR3 nucleotide sequence: TGTGCCAGCAGTTTCGGGCTAGCGGGAGTAGGCGAGCAGTACTTC. This codes for CASSFGLAGVGEQYF.

This clonotype appeared a single time. At one of its ends the junction is not consistent with the germline gene, which may arise from a read error. V is TRBV27 and J is TRBJ1-5, with D hard to call. CDR1 and CDR2 (germline): MNHEY, SMNVEV (reference sequence). The CDR3 sequence is 11 residues long. DNA for the CDR3: TGTGCCGGCAGTTCAGATCAGCCCCAGCATTTT. This codes for CAGSSDQPQHF.

The chain is built from TRBV4-3 and TRBJ2-3; no reliable D call. Germline V gives CDR1 LGHNA, CDR2 YSLEER. This CDR3 has 15 residues. Trimming took 0 bases from V and 4 from J, leaving 11 bases between them. For the CDR3, the DNA is TGCGCCAGCAGCCAAGATAGGGTGGGCGCAGATACGCAGTATTTT. Protein sequence: CASSQDRVGADTQYF.

The chain recombines TRBV28 with TRBJ2-1; a weak D match, TRBD2 (6 bases). The CDR3 has 15 residues. Germline CDR1 is MDHEN and CDR2 is SYDVKM. V was pared by 5 bases and J by 5 bases, with 16 bases between. The CDR3 here is CASSPQLTSHNEQFF. CDR3 DNA: TGTGCCAGCAGTCCACAGCTTACTAGCCACAATGAGCAGTTCTTC.

Only a few counts were recorded for this clonotype. The chain carries TRBV23-1 and TRBJ1-2, with D maybe TRBD1 (5 bases). TRBV23-1 is given ORF status, its function remaining uncertain. V lost 3 bases and J 8 bases, leaving 13 bases between the germline ends. This CDR3 has 13 residues. The CDR3: CASSHGGREGYTF. The DNA of the CDR3 is TGCGCCAGCAGTCATGGTGGCAGGGAGGGCTACACCTTC.

In its sample, this clonotype was seen a few times. The chain uses TRBV9 and TRBJ2-7; D uncertain. This CDR3 region has 13 residues. Germline V lookup: CDR1 SGDLS, CDR2 YYNGEE. The V end lost 3 bases, the J end lost 2 bases, and 9 bases lay between the germline ends. The CDR3 nucleotides read TGTGCCAGCAGCGCCCCCCACGCCTACGAGCAGTACTTC. Protein sequence: CASSAPHAYEQYF.

This clonotype was found many times. This rearrangement joins TRBV28 to TRBJ2-7, with 7 nucleotides matching TRBD1. From germline, CDR1 is MDHEN and CDR2 SYDVKM. The CDR3 runs 13 residues. J was trimmed by 5 bases and V by 8 bases; bases with no gene match: 9. The CDR3 nucleotides are TGTGCCAGCTTGGAAAGGGGGCACGACGAGCAGTACTTC. As protein: CASLERGHDEQYF.

A note on this clonotype: A much larger clone sits a single nucleotide away, making a read error possible. J is TRBJ2-3 and V is TRBV6-5; D perhaps matches TRBD2 (5 bases). Germline CDR1 is MNHEY and CDR2 is SVGAGI. The CDR3 is 17 amino acids. CDR3 nucleotides: TGTGCCAGCAGGTACTCGAATGTTGGCGGGAGCACAGATACGCAGTATTTT. It codes for CASRYSNVGGSTDTQYF.

This clonotype was seen at least ten times. The gene calls are TRBV6-5 and TRBJ1-5, with 8 bases aligning to TRBD1. After removal of 5 bases from V and 3 bases from J, the junction contained 6 bases not matched to a gene. CDR1 MNHEY and CDR2 SVGAGI come from the germline V gene. The CDR3 has 15 amino acids. The CDR3 bases are TGTGCCAGCAGTGCCGGGACAGGTATCAATCAGCCCCAGCATTTT. It yields the protein CASSAGTGINQPQHF.

The sample holds a few counts of this clonotype. The rearrangement links TRBV30 to TRBJ1-5; no firm D call. Germline loops: CDR1 GTSNPN, CDR2 SVGIG (reference sequence). This CDR3 has 15 residues. Trimming pared 1 base from V and 0 bases from J, leaving 10 bases between. The DNA of the CDR3 is TGTGCCTGGAGTGGTGGTCAACATAGCAATCAGCCCCAGCATTTT. Translation: CAWSGGQHSNQPQHF.

Remarks on this clonotype: With a much larger clone just one base away, this may be a read error. The chain's CDR3 is CASTLLSRGLDTEAFF. The CDR3 coding sequence is TGTGCCAGCACCCTCCTCTCCAGGGGTCTTGACACTGAAGCTTTCTTT. This chain links TRBV12-3 or TRBV12-4 with TRBJ1-1; a possible D gene is TRBD1 (6 bases). This CDR3 comprises 16 residues. V dropped 7 bases and J dropped 3 bases, with 21 bases sitting between them.

This clonotype was seen a single time. DNA of the CDR3: TGTGCCAGCTCACCACCGGCTAGCGGGGGCTGGGGTGAGCAGTTCTTC. Its translation: CASSPPASGGWGEQFF. The rearrangement links TRBV18 to TRBJ2-1; TRBD2 matches 10 bases. With V trimmed by 0 bases and J by 9 bases, 8 bases remained unmatched. The CDR3 runs 16 residues. Germline V gene lookup returns CDR1 KGHSH and CDR2 LQKENI.

The rearrangement links TRBV4-1 to TRBJ2-3, with TRBD1 matching 7 bases. The V segment lost 7 bases and the J segment 5 bases; nucleotides outside the gene matches: 15. In germline, CDR1 is MGHRA, CDR2 YSYEKL. The CDR3 runs 16 residues. CDR3 region: CASTPQASPGGDTQYF. DNA of the CDR3: TGCGCCAGCACCCCCCAAGCTAGCCCAGGGGGAGATACGCAGTATTTT.

This clonotype was detected ten times or more. The CDR3 DNA follows: TGTGCCAGCAACGGGGGAGGGGTGAGCACAGATACGCAGTATTTT. Its translation: CASNGGGVSTDTQYF. The J gene is TRBJ2-3, the V gene TRBV28; 7 nucleotides align to TRBD2. Trimming cost V 7 bases and J 0 bases; bases outside gene matches: 7. Germline V gene data show CDR1 as MDHEN and CDR2 as SYDVKM. The CDR3 covers 15 residues.

This clonotype was seen ten or more times. This chain connects TRBV4-1 to TRBJ1-2; D is undetermined. V was pared by 0 bases and J by 2 bases, with 10 bases between. The CDR3 is 15 residues long. Germline CDR1 and CDR2: MGHRA and YSYEKL. Here the CDR3 reads CASSQEPLENYGYTF. CDR3 sequence (DNA): TGCGCCAGCAGCCAAGAGCCCCTTGAAAACTATGGCTACACCTTC.

This clonotype turned up a few times. The gene calls are TRBV19 and TRBJ1-5; 9 bases line up with TRBD1. This CDR3 has 16 residues. V was pared by 3 bases and J by 1 base, with 4 bases of the junction left unmatched. Germline loops: CDR1 LNHDA, CDR2 SQIVND (reference sequence). The CDR3 reads CASSMGGTGSNQPQHF. CDR3 bases: TGTGCCAGTAGTATGGGGGGGACAGGGAGCAATCAGCCCCAGCATTTT.

On this clonotype: The final CDR3 position lacks the conserved phenylalanine or tryptophan, pointing to a likely read error. The gene calls are TRBV12-3 or TRBV12-4 and TRBJ1-3; D gene ambiguous. The V gene lost 3 bases and the J gene lost 6 bases, with 15 bases spanning the gap. The CDR3 consists of 15 residues. The CDR3 loop is CASSFDAALANTIYV. For the CDR3, the DNA is TGTGCCAGCAGTTTTGATGCGGCTCTGGCAAACACCATATATGTT.

This clonotype was observed many times. V and J are TRBV28 and TRBJ1-1; TRBD1 is a possible D gene (5 bases). The V gene lost 5 bases and the J gene lost 4 bases, with 20 bases spanning the gap. Germline V CDR1 and CDR2: MDHEN, SYDVKM. This CDR3 has 16 residues. The CDR3 is CASSIFKGTRGTEAFF. CDR3 DNA: TGTGCCAGCAGTATCTTCAAAGGGACGAGAGGCACTGAAGCTTTCTTT. The full variable domain, in which reference TRBV28 and TRBJ1-1 provide the parts outside the CDR3, is DVKVTQSSRYLVKRTGEKVFLECVQDMDHENMFWYRQDPGLGLRLIYFSYDVKMKEKGDIPEGYSVSREKKERFSLILESASTNQTSMYLCASSIFKGTRGTEAFFGQGTRLTVV.

About this clonotype itself: One end of the junction fails to match germline, which may point to a read error. CDR3 nucleotides: TGTGCCAGTAGTATCGGAGGGGGGGTCCGGATCTTC. Translated, it gives CASSIGGGVRIF. The chain is built from TRBV19 and TRBJ1-2, with TRBD1 as a possible D gene (6 bases). Germline lookup yields CDR1 LNHDA and CDR2 SQIVND (reference sequence). This CDR3 is 12 amino acids long.

Of note for this clonotype: This may stem from a read error, because a much larger clone lies one nucleotide away. The chain employs TRBV20-1 and TRBJ2-7, with 9 bases fitting TRBD1. V trimming: 3 bases; J trimming: 5 bases; junction bases outside the gene matches: 11. Germline CDR1 is DFQATT and CDR2 is SNEGSKA (reference sequence). The CDR3 totals 15 residues. The CDR3, as DNA: TGCAGTGCTAGTAAGATTGGGACAGGGTCCAACGAGCAGTACTTC. Amino acids: CSASKIGTGSNEQYF.